The 23 T cell receptor beta chains below all came from one sample that was sequenced in a study of Graves' ophthalmopathy and Graves' hyperthyroidism. Beta-chain TCR CDR3 regions were amplified from RNA transcripts. Second-round multiplex PCR came after a first-round RT-PCR that employed HTBI primers. TCRdb analysed the multiplex PCR reads with MiXCR anew, one entry per CDR3 protein. Here the sample spans around 1,200,000 distinct CDR3 sequences, approximately 35% being singletons. The sequenced sample consisted of peripheral blood or thyroid tissue (not recorded which). All receptors come from an adult man with Graves' hyperthyroidism.

In this sample, this clonotype turned up many times. J is TRBJ1-1 and V is TRBV29-1; 7 nucleotides line up with TRBD1. CDR1 and CDR2 (germline): SQVTM, ANQGSEA. CDR3 length: 15 amino acids. The CDR3 region is CTAPGGAQGSPEAFF. CDR3 sequence (DNA): TGCACCGCACCTGGGGGGGCACAGGGGTCTCCTGAAGCTTTCTTT. Full variable domain (remainder filled in from reference TRBV29-1 and TRBJ1-1): SAVISQKPSRDICQRGTSLTIQCQVDSQVTMMFWYRQQPGQSLTLIATANQGSEATYESGFVIDKFPISRPNLTFSTLTVSNMSPEDSSIYLCTAPGGAQGSPEAFFGQGTRLTVV.

Only one count was recorded for this clonotype. V is TRBV15 and J is TRBJ1-5; 10 bases are a match to TRBD1. J lost 5 bases, V lost 3 bases, and 4 bases had no gene match. This CDR3 comprises 15 residues. Germline V gene data show CDR1 as LNHNV and CDR2 as YYDKDF (reference sequence). CDR3 in DNA: TGTGCCACCAGCAGTGACAGGGGGCAAGATCAGCCCCAGCATTTT. Translating gives CATSSDRGQDQPQHF.

The gene calls are TRBV28 and TRBJ1-1; D uncertain. Trimming pared 2 bases from V and 1 base from J, leaving 5 bases between. Germline CDR1 reads MDHEN; CDR2 reads SYDVKM. The CDR3 extends over 13 amino acids. The CDR3 DNA sequence: TGTGCCAGCAGTTTACCTACGAACACTGAAGCTTTCTTT. Translating it yields CASSLPTNTEAFF.

This clonotype came up many times. The chain carries TRBV9 and TRBJ2-7; possible D gene TRBD1, 6 bases. V gave up 1 base and J gave up 1 base, with 12 bases separating them. CDR1 SGDLS and CDR2 YYNGEE come from the germline V gene. The CDR3 totals 15 residues. The CDR3 protein is CASSVSPGESYEQYF. Written as DNA, the CDR3 is TGTGCCAGCAGCGTAAGCCCAGGGGAATCCTACGAGCAGTACTTC.

This clonotype was seen ten or more times. The chain carries TRBV12-3 or TRBV12-4 and TRBJ1-5; D ambiguous. This CDR3 is built from 15 residues. V shed 7 bases and J shed 2 bases, with 15 bases lying between them. The CDR3 is CASKPNPTGNQPQHF. CDR3 DNA sequence: TGTGCCAGCAAACCCAATCCTACAGGCAATCAGCCCCAGCATTTT.

This clonotype was detected a few times. The chain carries TRBV15 and TRBJ2-3; no clear D. The CDR3 is 13 amino acids. Trimming removed 0 bases at V and 4 bases at J, with 5 bases between. The germline V gene encodes CDR1 LNHNV and CDR2 YYDKDF (reference sequence). In DNA, the CDR3 is TGTGCCACCAGCAGAGATTTCGCAGATACGCAGTATTTT. Translated: CATSRDFADTQYF.

This chain uses TRBV7-2 with TRBJ2-7, with 9 bases that match TRBD2. Germline-derived CDR1 and CDR2 are SGHTA and FQGNSA. The V segment lost 8 bases and the J segment 7 bases; nucleotides outside the gene matches: 15. This CDR3 region has 15 residues. The CDR3 protein is CASHGVSGSYNEQYF. CDR3 coding DNA: TGTGCCAGCCATGGGGTTAGCGGGAGCTACAATGAGCAGTACTTC.

This chain joins TRBV29-1 and TRBJ1-5; D is uncertain. CDR1 SQVTM and CDR2 ANQGSEA come from the germline V gene. CDR3 length: 13 amino acids. The germline V and J ends were trimmed by 7 bases and 7 bases, with 17 bases remaining between them. CDR3 nucleotides: TGCAGCGCCGGATGGAGGGCCAGGCAGCCCCAGCATTTT. This codes for CSAGWRARQPQHF.

V and J are TRBV28 and TRBJ2-6; the D gene could be TRBD1 or TRBD2 (6 bases each). The CDR3 is 15 amino acids. From germline, CDR1 is MDHEN and CDR2 SYDVKM. V lost 6 bases to trimming and J lost 4 bases, with 13 bases between them. The CDR3 reads CASSIGGLGANVLTF. Written as DNA, the CDR3 is TGTGCCAGCAGCATAGGGGGGCTGGGGGCCAACGTCCTGACTTTC.

The rearrangement uses TRBV25-1 and TRBJ2-2; TRBD1 aligns across 7 bases. The junction had 1 base not matched to a gene; V was cut back by 2 bases and J by 1 base. Looked up from germline, CDR1 is MGHDK and CDR2 is SYGVNS. The CDR3 has 15 residues. This chain's CDR3 is CASSERGRNTGELFF. CDR3 in DNA: TGTGCCAGCAGTGAAAGGGGGCGGAACACCGGGGAGCTGTTTTTT.

The sample holds one count of this clonotype. The CDR3 does not end in the conserved phenylalanine or tryptophan, so this is likely a read error. The chain joins TRBV7-2 to TRBJ1-2; D uncertain. This CDR3 contains 12 residues. Germline CDR1 is SGHTA and CDR2 is FQGNSA. The CDR3 DNA is TGTGCTAGCGGCGACAAGCTCTATGGCTACACCTCC. Residues: CASGDKLYGYTS.

This clonotype was recorded at least ten times. The V call is TRBV7-2, the J call TRBJ1-1; 7 nucleotides align to TRBD1. The germline V gene encodes CDR1 SGHTA and CDR2 FQGNSA. V was pared by 1 base and J by 2 bases, with 7 bases of the junction left unmatched. This CDR3 spans 16 amino acids. CDR3 residues: CASSLDLGTANTEAFF. The DNA of the CDR3 is TGTGCCAGCAGCTTAGATCTTGGGACAGCCAACACTGAAGCTTTCTTT.

Points on this clonotype: A much larger clone is a single base away; this may be a read error. The genes are TRBV7-9 and TRBJ2-7; D unresolved. The CDR3 is 13 residues long. The V end lost 7 bases, the J end lost 6 bases, and 16 bases lay between the germline ends. In germline, CDR1 is SEHNR, CDR2 FQNEAQ (reference sequence). CDR3: CASTPDLTREQYF. The CDR3 DNA reads as TGTGCCAGCACACCCGACCTTACCCGCGAGCAGTACTTC.

J is TRBJ2-2 and V is TRBV10-3; 11 bases match TRBD2. CDR3 length equals 15 residues. After removal of 6 bases from V and 3 bases from J, the junction contained 3 bases not matched to a gene. From germline, CDR1 is ENHRY and CDR2 SYGVKD. CDR3 nucleotides: TGTGCCATCAGGGGGACTAGCGGACACACCGGGGAGCTGTTTTTT. This encodes CAIRGTSGHTGELFF.

This clonotype was detected only once. One base away lies a much larger clone, so this may be a sequencing read error. This rearrangement joins TRBV7-8 to TRBJ2-5, with D perhaps matching TRBD2 (7 bases). This CDR3 spans 15 amino acids. From germline, CDR1 is SGHVS and CDR2 FQNEAQ. V was shortened by 5 bases and J by 9 bases, with 22 bases between the two germline ends. CDR3 sequence reads: CASSRRTAPGGAQYF. CDR3 bases: TGTGCCAGCAGCCGGAGGACAGCCCCTGGGGGGGCCCAGTACTTC. The whole variable domain, remainder taken from reference TRBV7-8 and TRBJ2-5, is GAGVSQSPRYKVAKRGQDVALRCDPISGHVSLFWYQQALGQGPEFLTYFQNEAQLDKSGLPSDRFFAERPEGSVSTLKIQRTQQEDSAVYLCASSRRTAPGGAQYFGPGTRLLVL.

Of note for this clonotype: A single base separates this from a much larger clone, so it may be a read error. The rearrangement joins TRBV12-3 or TRBV12-4 to TRBJ2-5, with TRBD1 as a possible D gene (5 bases). The CDR3 totals 12 residues. The chain's CDR3 is CARSSGPETQYF. DNA of the CDR3: TGTGCCCGCAGTTCAGGGCCCGAGACCCAGTACTTC.

This clonotype was counted between two and nine times. The V call is TRBV7-8, the J call TRBJ1-2, with D hard to call. Between the trimmed V and J ends, which lost 1 base and 8 bases, there was a span of 11 bases. The germline CDR1 and CDR2 sequences are SGHVS and FQNEAQ. The CDR3 is made up of 13 amino acids. CDR3 sequence (DNA): TGTGCCAGCAGCTTAGTCCTGGAAGGAGGCTACACCTTC. Translating it yields CASSLVLEGGYTF.

This clonotype was counted at least ten times. V is TRBV7-6 and J is TRBJ2-5; 9 bases agree with TRBD1. This CDR3 is 13 amino acids long. CDR1 and CDR2 (germline): SGHVS, FNYEAQ. With 4 bases clipped from V and 5 bases from J, the junction kept 2 bases outside the gene matches. This CDR3 reads CASSSQGAETQYF. For the CDR3, the DNA is TGTGCCAGCAGCTCACAGGGGGCCGAGACCCAGTACTTC.

This chain joins TRBV2 and TRBJ2-7; the match to TRBD1 covers 8 bases. The germline gives CDR1 SNHLY, CDR2 FYNNEI. The CDR3 runs 15 residues. With V trimmed by 5 bases and J by 4 bases, 10 bases remained unmatched. CDR3 in amino acids: CASSFIGTGLYEQYF. The CDR3 DNA reads as TGTGCCAGCAGTTTTATCGGGACAGGCCTATACGAGCAGTACTTC.

This chain links TRBV7-9 with TRBJ1-5; a weak D match, TRBD1 (5 bases). This CDR3 contains 17 residues. Trimming cost V 5 bases and J 0 bases, with 17 bases left between them. Germline V CDR1 and CDR2: SEHNR, FQNEAQ (reference sequence). In nucleotides, the CDR3 is TGTGCCAGCAGCCAAGGGGAAACAGACTATAGCAATCAGCCCCAGCATTTT. Protein product: CASSQGETDYSNQPQHF.

In its sample, this clonotype was seen a few times. V and J are TRBV4-1 and TRBJ1-2, with D possibly matching TRBD1 (5 bases). From germline, CDR1 is MGHRA and CDR2 YSYEKL. The length of the CDR3 is 15 residues. The germline V and J ends were trimmed by 2 bases and 7 bases, with 17 bases remaining between them. CDR3 bases: TGCGCCAGCAGCCAACCCCAGACCGGGACCTTTGGCTACACCTTC. This encodes CASSQPQTGTFGYTF.

This clonotype occurred once. A read error may explain this, as a much larger clone is one base away. The chain employs TRBV19 and TRBJ1-2; D might be TRBD1 (5 bases). This CDR3 has 12 amino acids. From germline, CDR1 is LNHDA and CDR2 SQIVND (reference sequence). The CDR3 loop is CASARQNYGCTF. CDR3 DNA: TGTGCCAGTGCTCGACAGAACTATGGCTGCACCTTC.

This clonotype was picked up many times. The chain joins TRBV11-2 to TRBJ1-6, with D unresolved. The germline V gene has CDR1 SGHAT and CDR2 FQNNGV. This CDR3 spans 14 amino acids. V was shortened by 6 bases and J by 7 bases, with 13 bases between the two germline ends. CDR3 nucleotide sequence: TGTGCCAGCAGTTACTCTTGGTGGAATTCACCCCTCCACTTT. Its protein product is CASSYSWWNSPLHF.